One and the same sample provided the 6 T cell receptor beta chains below, sequenced in a study of blood T cell repertoires in COVID-19 (dated by TCRdb to about 2020). The method behind the library was the immunoSEQ multiplex PCR assay. This immuneACCESS table, as held by TCRdb, lists in-frame sequences with V and J called but not all clones. Of the missing ones, under half trace to an unresolved V gene in checked studies; the others have no known cause. The sample yields more than 55,000 clones; under 85% were counted once. Clones ranked in the top ten supply approximately 6.4% of the sample. The sample consisted of peripheral blood. The source is a woman aged 50 to 60 with active or convalescent COVID-19.

The chain has TRBV10-3 and TRBJ2-1; 9 bases line up with TRBD2. The CDR3 runs 15 residues. Trimming removed 8 bases from V and 3 bases from J; junction bases left unmatched: 8. CDR1 is ENHRY and CDR2 is SYGVKD in the germline V gene. CDR3 DNA sequence: TGTGCCATCGGGTGGTCTAGCGGGATCTACAATGAGCAGTTCTTC. It translates to CAIGWSSGIYNEQFF.

The chain has TRBV4-1 and TRBJ2-5; the D is unclear. The V end was cut by 3 bases, the J end by 5 bases, with 10 bases between. Germline CDR1 MGHRA, CDR2 YSYEKL. This CDR3 contains 13 residues. CDR3 protein: CASSHQTRETQYF. DNA of the CDR3: TGCGCCAGCAGCCACCAGACCAGGGAGACCCAGTACTTC.

The chain carries TRBV1 and TRBJ2-7; the DNA was not used to check the table's D call, TRBD2. TRBV1 is a known pseudogene. The CDR3 sequence is 17 residues long. The CDR3 loop reads CTSSQERLSAFTYEQYF. CDR3 DNA: TGCACCAGCAGCCAAGAAAGGCTAAGCGCCTTCACCTACGAGCAGTACTTC.

The genes are TRBV12-3 or TRBV12-4 and TRBJ1-6; no firm D call. The ends were cut back, 8 bases at V and 5 bases at J, with 7 bases in the middle. This CDR3 contains 12 residues. This chain's CDR3 is CASGPDNSPLHF. The CDR3 bases are TGTGCCAGCGGGCCTGATAATTCACCCCTCCACTTT.

The chain carries TRBV12-3 or TRBV12-4 and TRBJ1-2, with unresolved D. The CDR3 extends over 12 amino acids. Trimming shortened V by 6 bases and J by 4 bases, and 9 bases separated the two germline ends. CDR3 region: CASSYRGYGYTF. The CDR3 DNA is TGTGCCAGCAGCTACCGAGGCTATGGCTACACCTTC.

The chain links TRBV30 to TRBJ2-5, with D maybe TRBD1 (6 bases). This CDR3 comprises 13 residues. Germline assignment: CDR1 GTSNPN and CDR2 SVGIG (reference sequence). The V end was cut by 1 base, the J end by 4 bases, with 10 bases between. The CDR3 loop is CAWSAQQGETQYF. The CDR3 region has the DNA TGTGCCTGGAGTGCCCAACAGGGAGAGACCCAGTACTTC. The variable domain in full, with the rest retrieved from reference TRBV30 and TRBJ2-5, is SQTIHQWPATLVQPVGSPLSLECTVEGTSNPNLYWYRQAAGRGLQLLFYSVGIGQISSEVPQNLSASRPQDRQFILSSKKLLLSDSGFYLCAWSAQQGETQYFGPGTRLLVL.